The T cell receptor (beta chain) described here comes from a study of T cell responses to AZD1222 COVID-19 vaccine. CDR3 length equals 14 residues. CDR1 and CDR2 (germline): MRHNA, SNTAGT. Losses at the gene ends were 5 bases for V and 10 bases for J; bases not matched to a gene: 12. The table came from immunoSEQ multiplex PCR; TCRdb's copy has only in-frame clones and leaves some out. The sample has 150,000 to 200,000 clones, less than 95% seen once. The sample consisted of peripheral blood, taken on day 0 of AZD1222 vaccination. This sequence was found in an adult in good health. The chain carries TRBV6-4 and TRBJ1-2; 8 nucleotides agree with TRBD1. The CDR3 is CASSPGQAVSDYTF. DNA for the CDR3: TGTGCCAGCAGTCCGGGACAGGCCGTGTCTGACTACACCTTC.